The clone carrying this T cell receptor beta chain was seen more than once but under ten times. Antigen unknown. The sample comes from a study of CD4 T cells in relation to SARS-CoV-2 and coronaviruses. Study at large: After around 10 days of antigen culture, PBMC TCR beta CDR3s were sequenced. Negative control cultures got HIV-1 Nef peptides or no peptide.

Germline V gene sequence: CDR1 SGHTA, CDR2 FQGNSA. The CDR3 covers 13 residues. Trimming cost V 3 bases and J 1 base, with 4 bases left between them. Assay: immunoSEQ multiplex PCR; the TCRdb copy retains only in-frame clones and omits some. The table shows approximately 25,000 clones, with roughly four fifths occurring only once. Unexposed donor CD4+ T cells date from about 2010-2018, before the COVID-19 pandemic. Isolation of CD4+ T cells took place after approximately 10 days in culture. Unexposed-donor CD4+ T cells were probed with SARS-CoV-2 S/N and four cold-coronavirus spikes, cells permitting.

The sequenced material came from CD4+ T cells from PBMCs, cultured in vitro. This sequence joins TRBV7-2 and TRBJ1-3; the D is unclear. The TCR comes from a human donor in good health. The CDR3 is CASSLDSGNTIYF. For the CDR3, the DNA is TGTGCCAGCAGCTTGGATTCTGGAAACACCATATATTTT.